This T cell receptor (beta chain) appears in the sequencing data of a study of early T cells in non-severe SARS-CoV-2 infection. This clonotype was recorded at least ten times. Individual cDNA molecules were tagged with unique molecular identifiers, the study reported. TCRdb re-derived calls from the 5' RACE reads in MiXCR, one entry per CDR3 protein. Here the sample spans about 100,000 distinct CDR3 sequences, under 15% being singletons. Sequenced sample: whole blood. The sequence was collected from an adult who was a healthcare worker with PCR-confirmed SARS-CoV-2 infection or an uninfected control (not recorded which).

This CDR3 reads CASRTGDSPLHF. The CDR3 DNA reads TGTGCCAGCAGAACAGGGGATTCACCCCTCCACTTT. V is TRBV6-5 and J is TRBJ1-6; TRBD1 matches 7 bases. The CDR3 sequence is 12 residues long. Germline V gene data show CDR1 as MNHEY and CDR2 as SVGAGI. Trimming removed 6 bases from V and 8 bases from J; junction bases left unmatched: 1.